This is a list of T cell receptor beta chains from one sample in a study of blood T cell repertoires in COVID-19. Clones were sequenced by immunoSEQ multiplex PCR, and TCRdb holds only the in-frame ones, with some missing. The sample has roughly 110,000 clones; over 65% are singletons. Specimen: peripheral blood. These receptors all come from a man aged 80 or over with COVID-19, enrolled during active disease. Both conserved end residues are part of each CDR3. The D gene is left open where the match is weak. The size entry is marked missing in some rows and otherwise reads once, few, many or a size class.

>NA|TRBJ1-2|TRBV9|NA
CASSVGATERHYGYTF
TGTGCCAGCAGCGTAGGGGCGACAGAACGCCACTATGGCTACACCTTC
>NA|TRBJ2-4|TRBV11-3|NA
CASSLSAREGAIQYF
TGTGCCAGCAGCTTATCCGCCCGGGAGGGGGCCATTCAGTACTTC
>NA|TRBJ2-2|TRBV3-1/TRBV3-2|TRBD1
CASSQVPGQGGTGELFF
TGTGCCAGCAGCCAAGTCCCGGGACAGGGAGGGACCGGGGAGCTGTTTTTT
>NA|TRBJ1-5|TRBV7-7|TRBD1
CARLGQGGLMDQPQHF
TGTGCTAGATTGGGACAGGGGGGTCTGATGGATCAGCCCCAGCATTTT
>NA|TRBJ2-3|TRBV19|NA
CASRIGDTQYF
TGTGCCAGTAGGATCGGAGATACGCAGTATTTT
>NA|TRBJ1-3|TRBV11-2|NA
CASSFARGGNTIYF
TGTGCCAGCAGCTTCGCCAGGGGAGGAAACACCATATATTTT
>few|TRBJ2-7|TRBV6-2/TRBV6-3|NA
CASSKRTVTYEQYF
TGTGCCAGCAGCAAACGGACAGTTACCTACGAGCAGTACTTC
>NA|TRBJ2-2|TRBV11-2|NA
CASSPTPRVTGELFF
TGTGCCAGCAGCCCCACACCCAGGGTCACCGGGGAGCTGTTTTTT
>NA|TRBJ2-1|TRBV4-1|TRBD2
CASSHPREGFNTYNEQFF
TGCGCCAGCAGCCACCCAAGGGAGGGCTTCAACACCTACAATGAGCAGTTCTTC
>NA|TRBJ1-4|TRBV18|TRBD1
CASSPPGTGGEKLFF
TGTGCCAGCTCACCCCCCGGGACAGGGGGCGAAAAACTGTTTTTT
>NA|TRBJ1-6|TRBV20-1|NA
CSASVPGLSLVSPLHF
TGCAGTGCTAGTGTCCCGGGACTAAGTCTTGTGTCACCCCTCCACTTT
>NA|TRBJ1-5|TRBV19|NA
CASSGAGNQPQHF
TGTGCCAGTAGTGGGGCGGGCAATCAGCCCCAGCATTTT
>once|TRBJ2-5|TRBV18|TRBD2
CASSLLAGEGETQYF
TGTGCCAGCTCCCTCCTAGCGGGAGAGGGGGAGACCCAGTACTTC
>once|TRBJ2-2|TRBV25-1|TRBD1
CASLGQGNTGELFF
TGTGCCAGCTTGGGACAGGGAAACACCGGGGAGCTGTTTTTT
>once|TRBJ2-1|TRBV18|TRBD2
CASSPSLAGLAYNEQFF
TGTGCCAGCTCACCATCACTAGCGGGCCTCGCCTACAATGAGCAGTTCTTC
>NA|TRBJ2-2|TRBV5-1|NA
CASSLDSDTGELFF
TGCGCCAGCAGCTTGGACTCCGACACCGGGGAGCTGTTTTTT
>few|TRBJ1-6|TRBV10-2|TRBD1
CASSKDRVNGSPLHF
TGCGCCAGCAGTAAGGACAGGGTGAATGGATCACCCCTCCACTTT
>few|TRBJ1-6|TRBV6-1|TRBD1
CASSEATGGSSPLHF
TGTGCCAGCAGTGAAGCGACAGGGGGCTCTTCACCCCTCCACTTT
>NA|TRBJ2-3|TRBV30|TRBD2
CAWSLLAGGADTQYF
TGTGCCTGGAGTTTACTAGCGGGAGGGGCAGATACGCAGTATTTT
>NA|TRBJ2-3|TRBV15|TRBD1
CATSSDRGGNTDTQYF
TGTGCCACCAGCAGTGACAGGGGCGGTAACACAGATACGCAGTATTTT
>NA|TRBJ2-3|TRBV7-8|TRBD2
CASSLSGRAVDTQYF
TGTGCCAGCAGCCTTAGCGGGAGGGCCGTAGATACGCAGTATTTT
>NA|TRBJ2-5|TRBV10-3|TRBD1
CAISGQGEETQYF
TGTGCCATCAGTGGACAGGGGGAAGAGACCCAGTACTTC
>once|TRBJ2-7|TRBV25-1|NA
CASSESLYSQGEQYF
TGTGCCAGCAGTGAATCCTTGTACTCCCAGGGCGAGCAGTACTTC
>NA|TRBJ2-1|TRBV18|TRBD2
CASSLTSGSGNEQFF
TGTGCCAGCTCGTTGACTAGCGGGAGTGGCAATGAGCAGTTCTTC
>NA|TRBJ2-2|TRBV11-1|TRBD2
CASSLGLANTGELFF
TGTGCCAGCAGCTTGGGACTAGCGAACACCGGGGAGCTGTTTTTT
>NA|TRBJ2-7|TRBV7-9|NA
CASSQVPSDSVYEQYF
TGTGCCAGCAGCCAGGTGCCCTCCGACAGCGTCTACGAGCAGTACTTC
>NA|TRBJ2-7|TRBV10-3|TRBD2
CAISGTSGRNYEQYF
TGTGCCATCAGCGGGACTAGCGGGAGGAACTACGAGCAGTACTTC
>once|TRBJ1-2|TRBV18|TRBD1
CASSRQSGGDMEGYTF
TGTGCCAGCTCAAGACAGTCAGGGGGAGATATGGAAGGCTACACCTTC
>NA|TRBJ1-4|TRBV28|NA
CASSPTGGSTNEKLFF
TGTGCCAGCAGCCCGACAGGTGGCTCAACTAATGAAAAACTGTTTTTT
>NA|TRBJ1-3|TRBV29-1|NA
CSVVGGNTIYF
TGCAGCGTTGTCGGGGGAAACACCATATATTTT
>NA|TRBJ2-3|TRBV7-7|TRBD1
CASSSGTGGTDTQYF
TGTGCTAGCAGCTCCGGGACAGGGGGCACAGATACGCAGTATTTT
>NA|TRBJ1-4|TRBV18|TRBD1
CASSPLGQGSEKLFF
TGTGCCAGCTCACCATTGGGACAGGGGAGTGAAAAACTGTTTTTT
>NA|TRBJ2-7|TRBV4-1|TRBD2
CASSLTSDSYEQYF
TGCGCCAGCAGCCTGACTAGCGACTCCTACGAGCAGTACTTC
>few|TRBJ1-5|TRBV24-1|NA
CATSERGNQPQHF
TGTGCCACCAGTGAAAGGGGAAATCAGCCCCAGCATTTT
>NA|TRBJ2-1|TRBV27|NA
CASSLSWSTRHNEQFF
TGTGCCAGCAGTTTATCGTGGAGCACTCGGCACAATGAGCAGTTCTTC
>NA|TRBJ2-5|TRBV27|TRBD1
CASSPRAGGETQYF
TGTGCCAGCAGCCCCCGGGCAGGGGGAGAGACCCAGTACTTC
>NA|TRBJ1-2|TRBV28|TRBD1
CASSLFRDRGSYTF
TGTGCCAGCAGTTTGTTCCGGGACAGGGGCAGCTACACCTTC
>NA|TRBJ2-1|TRBV28|TRBD2
CASSFVIAGGGGNEQFF
TGTGCCAGCAGTTTCGTAATAGCGGGAGGAGGAGGCAATGAGCAGTTCTTC
>NA|TRBJ1-2|TRBV29-1|NA
CSVYSVQGNYGYTF
TGCAGCGTTTACAGTGTTCAGGGGAACTATGGCTACACCTTC
>few|TRBJ2-5|TRBV7-8|NA
CASSLAASQETQYF
TGTGCCAGCAGCTTAGCAGCATCCCAAGAGACCCAGTACTTC
>NA|TRBJ2-7|TRBV19|TRBD1
CASSIQGASSYEQYF
TGTGCCAGTAGTATCCAGGGGGCGAGCTCCTACGAGCAGTACTTC
>NA|TRBJ2-7|TRBV10-3|NA
CAISDMSGQKNVTYEQYF
TGTGCCATCAGTGATATGTCCGGACAGAAAAATGTCACTTACGAGCAGTACTTC
>NA|TRBJ1-1|TRBV3-1/TRBV3-2|TRBD1
CASSLRGQNTEAFF
TGTGCCAGCAGCCTTAGGGGGCAGAACACTGAAGCTTTCTTT
>NA|TRBJ2-2|TRBV5-1|NA
CASSSSLTPNTGELFF
TGCGCCAGCAGCTCCTCACTAACACCGAACACCGGGGAGCTGTTTTTT
>few|TRBJ2-3|TRBV7-9|TRBD2
CASSLIWAGGPADTQYF
TGTGCCAGCAGCTTGATCTGGGCGGGAGGGCCGGCAGATACGCAGTATTTT
>NA|TRBJ2-7|TRBV10-3|TRBD2
CAIATSGHYEQYF
TGTGCCATCGCGACTAGCGGCCACTACGAGCAGTACTTC
>NA|TRBJ1-1|TRBV7-8|NA
CASSLARTVNTEAFF
TGTGCCAGCAGCTTAGCAAGGACAGTTAACACTGAAGCTTTCTTT
>many|TRBJ1-6|TRBV6-5|NA
CASSYLTFGSPLHF
TGTGCCAGCAGTTACTTAACCTTCGGTTCACCCCTCCACTTT
>NA|TRBJ2-2|TRBV29-1|NA
CSVAKAYYRGGNTGELFF
TGCAGCGTCGCTAAGGCGTATTACAGGGGGGGAAACACCGGGGAGCTGTTTTTT